This TCR beta chain originates from a study of cytomegalovirus exposure and HLA in healthy donors. The data were produced by immunoSEQ multiplex PCR, yet TCRdb's version contains in-frame clones alone and is incomplete. The sample includes around 230,000 clones, about 86% of them seen just once. J gave up 4 bases and V 5 bases, and 2 bases lay outside the gene matches. The length of the CDR3 is 14 residues. From germline, CDR1 is SGHAT and CDR2 FQNNGV. The sequenced sample consisted of PBMCs. The chain is built from TRBV11-2 and TRBJ2-2; 9 bases fit TRBD1. The source of this sequence is a woman in her 30s in good health and CMV-seropositive. The DNA of the CDR3 is TGTGCCAGCAGCGACAGGGGGAGCACCGGGGAGCTGTTTTTT. Amino acid sequence: CASSDRGSTGELFF. Full variable domain (missing parts from reference TRBV11-2 and TRBJ2-2): EAGVAQSPRYKIIEKRQSVAFWCNPISGHATLYWYQQILGQGPKLLIQFQNNGVVDDSQLPKDRFSAERLKGVDSTLKIQPAKLEDSAVYLCASSDRGSTGELFFGEGSRLTVL.